This record concerns one TCR beta chain sequence. Its antigen remains unidentified. No base-level quality is on record; no much larger clone is a single base apart. Inclusive of the bounding cysteine and phenylalanine, the CDR3 is 12 residues long. Here the CDR3 DNA is all that survives: 36 bases in frame from base 1. V was cut back by 2 bases and J by 9 bases, leaving a gap of 7 bases between them. High-throughput TCR beta sequencing profiled peripheral blood CD8+ and CD4+ T cells from healthy donors, Susac syndrome patients and multiple sclerosis patients. The multiple sclerosis controls were treatment-naive patients whose relapsing-remitting disease, either stable or active, fulfilled the revised McDonald criteria. CD8+ TEMRA cells were enriched by FACS, while bulk CD8+ and CD4+ T cells were purified by magnetic negative isolation. Blood was collected in EDTA tubes and processed within 24 hours, with PBMCs isolated through density gradient centrifugation. PBMCs intended for TCR sequencing were cryopreserved in liquid nitrogen and thawed later in a water bath at 37 degrees C. The sorted or isolated CD4+, CD8+ and CD8+ TEMRA cells reached a purity of at least 90%.

RNA was extracted with the RNeasy kit and roughly 0.45 to 1 ug was reverse transcribed using random hexamers. The immunoSEQ multiplex PCR assay, covering 54 Vbeta and 13 Jbeta segments, was used to amplify TCR beta CDR3 regions. PCR amplification bias was corrected by using a synthetic template baseline for primer optimization and computational correction. As for the authors' bioinformatics: Reads were annotated to V, D and J genes per IMGT and analyzed with immunoSEQ Analyzer, keeping only productive sequences. Clonality was calculated as one minus the Shannon entropy normalized by log2 of the number of productive unique sequences. For each patient and control, public and private clones were evaluated within the 100 most prevalent clones. A clone was defined as Susac-specific if it was absent from the healthy and MS cohorts, from about a thousand published viral clones and from other ImmuneACCESS disease sequences. TCRdb cleaned the public reads at Q25 with fastp, built clones with MiXCR and kept in-frame beta chains. For every CDR3 protein sequence, its rows merge into one entry that carries the most common genes and DNA. These V and J calls rely on TCRdb rather than the paper's analysis. In all, the sample holds fewer than 85,000 distinct CDR3 sequences, and approximately 94% of those were seen once. Around 0.4% of the sample is held by the ten biggest clonotypes.

These data originate in a study of CD8 T cells in Susac syndrome (dated by TCRdb to about 2019). The study in broad terms: Whether CD8+ T cell activation and differentiation in Susac syndrome was antigen driven was tested using repertoire sequencing. Clonality of the CD8+ T cell repertoire was compared between over 10 healthy donors, approximately 14 Susac syndrome patients and around 15 multiple sclerosis patients.

What the study reported, not specific to this receptor: The number of individuals in the TCR sequencing and HLA analysis was acknowledged as relatively small.

This receptor was identified in a human donor with multiple sclerosis. Material: CD8+ T cells from PBMCs. The chain links TRBV12-3 or TRBV12-4 with TRBJ2-2; the D segment cannot be called with confidence. The nucleotides are TGTGCCAGCAGTTTACCGACCCGGGAGCTGTTTTTT. Protein translation: CASSLPTRELFF.